Listed below are T cell receptor beta chains from one sample, sequenced in a study of shared clonotypes between healthy human individuals. Libraries were prepared by immunoSEQ multiplex PCR; TCRdb keeps only in-frame clonotypes and omits some of them. The data show hundreds of thousands of clones, with approximately 96% seen just once and more than 0.3% held by the top ten. Sequencing was carried out using memory CD8+ T cells sorted from blood. The receptors were sampled from a man aged 25-40 years in good health. Both conserved end residues are part of each CDR3. The order of the fields is clone size, D gene, J gene, V gene, CDR3 DNA, CDR3 protein. The D gene is left open where the match is weak. Clone size is given for some rows only: seen once, a few or many times, or a class if the clone is expanded.

- - TRBJ1-1 TRBV10-3 TGTGCCATCAGTGAGAGGAGCACTGAAGCTTTCTTT CAISERSTEAFF
- TRBD1 TRBJ2-2 TRBV2 TGTGCCAGCAGTGGGACAGGGTCATACCCGAACACCGGGGAGCTGTTTTTT CASSGTGSYPNTGELFF
- - TRBJ2-3 TRBV19 TGTGCCAGTAGTATAAGGGGATCCCCCACAGATACGCAGTATTTT CASSIRGSPTDTQYF
- - TRBJ1-1 TRBV6-5 TGTGCCAGCAGCCTAACACCCCGTCTAGGGTCTGAAGCTTTCTTT CASSLTPRLGSEAFF
- TRBD1 TRBJ1-3 TRBV11-2 TGTGCCAGCAGCGACAGGGTTGGAAACACCATATATTTT CASSDRVGNTIYF
few TRBD1 TRBJ1-1 TRBV19 TGTGCCAGTAGTATAGTGGGCAGGGGGCCTGAAGCTTTCTTT CASSIVGRGPEAFF
- - TRBJ1-2 TRBV28 TGTGCCAGCAGTTTGGAGAGACAGGTCCCTAACTATGGCTACACCTTC CASSLERQVPNYGYTF
- - TRBJ2-7 TRBV5-4 TGTGCCAGCAGCTTGCGGCCAGCTCCCCAGTGGTACTTC CASSLRPAPQWYF
- TRBD1 TRBJ2-7 TRBV28 TGTGCCAGCAGTTCTATAGGGACAGTTCCTCCCTACGAGCAGTACTTC CASSSIGTVPPYEQYF
- - TRBJ2-1 TRBV11-1 TGTGCCAGCAGCGGGACAAACTCCTACAATGAGCAGTTCTTC CASSGTNSYNEQFF
- TRBD1 TRBJ1-1 TRBV7-3 TGTGCCAGCAGCCTTGACAGGGCTATGAACACTGAAGCTTTCTTT CASSLDRAMNTEAFF
- - TRBJ2-2 TRBV30 TGTGCCTGGAGTCTCGGACTTAACACCGGGGAGCTGTTTTTT CAWSLGLNTGELFF
- TRBD1 TRBJ2-3 TRBV5-1 TGCGCCAGCAGCTCGCAAAGGGACAGGGACATCTCTAGCGTCCGAGATACGCAGTATTTT CASSSQRDRDISSVRDTQYF
once - TRBJ2-7 TRBV27 TGTGCCAGCAAGAACCCCCCCTACGAGCAGTACTTC CASKNPPYEQYF
- - TRBJ1-5 TRBV28 TGTGCCAGCAGTTGGAGGCTTAATCAGCCCCAGCATTTT CASSWRLNQPQHF
- TRBD1 TRBJ1-5 TRBV28 TGTGCCAGCAGAAAGACAGGGTGGAGTCAGCCCCAGCATTTT CASRKTGWSQPQHF
- - TRBJ1-4 TRBV4-2 TGTGCCAGCAGCCAAGAAACAGGGCTGGAGAATGAAAAACTGTTTTTT CASSQETGLENEKLFF
- - TRBJ2-2 TRBV9 TGTGCCAGCAGTGGTACAGGGTCAAACACCGGGGAGCTGTTTTTT CASSGTGSNTGELFF